These T cell receptor beta chains were read from a single sample in a study of T cell changes during pregnancy in multiple sclerosis. Profiling relied on immunoSEQ multiplex PCR, and the TCRdb table lists in-frame clones only, not all of them. The top ten hold around 1.4% of the sample, which has about 67,000 clones, approximately 93% seen once. The sequencing used peripheral blood, collected in the second trimester of pregnancy. Receptor source: a female donor with multiple sclerosis, enrolled in a pregnancy study. Both conserved end residues are part of each CDR3. D genes are given only for firm matches. Only part of the rows carry a size: once, few, many, or a class if the clone is expanded.

V: TRBV6-6; J: TRBJ1-1; D: TRBD1; size: .; length: 15; DNA: TGTGCCAGCAGCGCGTCCCCAGGACAGGCCATTGAAGCTTTCTTT; CDR3: CASSASPGQAIEAFF
V: TRBV9; J: TRBJ2-5; D: TRBD2; size: .; length: 14; DNA: TGTGCCAGCAGCTCGCGCCGGGAGGGTGAGACCCAGTACTTC; CDR3: CASSSRREGETQYF
V: TRBV30; J: TRBJ1-2; D: .; size: .; length: 10; DNA: TGTGCCTGGGGCTTGGGACAAGGGGCCTTC; CDR3: CAWGLGQGAF
V: TRBV5-1; J: TRBJ2-1; D: TRBD2; size: .; length: 17; DNA: TGCGCCAGCAGCTTGTATACCGGGACTAGCGGTTACAATGAGCAGTTCTTC; CDR3: CASSLYTGTSGYNEQFF
V: TRBV9; J: TRBJ1-2; D: .; size: .; length: 13; DNA: TGTGCCAGCAGCGTAGGTGCAGAACGCGGCTACACCTTC; CDR3: CASSVGAERGYTF
V: TRBV7-6; J: TRBJ1-6; D: TRBD1; size: .; length: 15; DNA: TGTGCCAGCAGCTTAGAGTCCAGGGGGAATTCACCCCTCCACTTT; CDR3: CASSLESRGNSPLHF
V: TRBV11-3; J: TRBJ2-3; D: .; size: .; length: 16; DNA: TGTGCCAGCAGCTTAGTCGGAGGAGCCGGCACAGATACGCAGTATTTT; CDR3: CASSLVGGAGTDTQYF
V: TRBV30; J: TRBJ1-2; D: .; size: few; length: 13; DNA: TGTGCCTGGAGTGTACAGGAGGGAATTGGCTACACCTTC; CDR3: CAWSVQEGIGYTF
V: TRBV30; J: TRBJ1-4; D: .; size: .; length: 13; DNA: TGTGCCAGTTCAAAGGGGTCTAATGAAAAACTGTTTTTT; CDR3: CASSKGSNEKLFF
V: TRBV7-6; J: TRBJ1-1; D: TRBD1; size: .; length: 14; DNA: TGTGCCAGCAGCTGGACAGGGGGGAATACTGAAGCTTTCTTT; CDR3: CASSWTGGNTEAFF
V: TRBV5-1; J: TRBJ2-5; D: TRBD2; size: .; length: 13; DNA: TGCGCCAGCAGCTTCCTAGCGGAAGAGACCCAGTACTTC; CDR3: CASSFLAEETQYF
V: TRBV7-2; J: TRBJ2-7; D: .; size: .; length: 15; DNA: TGTGCCAGCAGCTTAGCTCGGGGGTCGGGGTACGAGCAGTACTTC; CDR3: CASSLARGSGYEQYF